Listed below are T cell receptor beta chains from one sample, sequenced in a study of beta chain features in type 1 diabetes. Using immunoSEQ multiplex PCR, the repertoire was profiled, and TCRdb retains in-frame clones only, with some absent. This table holds around 160,000 clones, 9% to 10% found once. Material for sequencing was central memory CD4+ T cells from blood. The receptor source for this set is a woman under 40 with type 1 diabetes. Each CDR3 is given with its conserved first and last residue.

J gene	V gene	CDR3 protein
TRBJ2-7	TRBV28	CASSASGTGNEQYF
TRBJ2-3	TRBV10-3	CAISESASGDTDTQYF
TRBJ2-1	TRBV19	CASNPQSTSGPYNEQFF
TRBJ1-1	TRBV18	CASSQRTGVNTEAFF
TRBJ2-3	TRBV19	CASSLDRGAADTQYF
TRBJ2-1	TRBV28	CASSLPGTGERNEQFF
TRBJ2-3	TRBV29-1	CSADRGTQYF
TRBJ2-7	TRBV27	CASSLQGAGEQYF
TRBJ1-1	TRBV19	CASSQRQGAGRTEAFF
TRBJ2-7	TRBV18	CASSEGGGISYEQYF
TRBJ2-5	TRBV28	CASRLHTGSGGETQYF
TRBJ2-5	TRBV7-6	CASSRGQQETQYF
TRBJ2-1	TRBV9	CASSDGAGSWNEQFF
TRBJ2-1	TRBV7-8	CASSFSGRSSYNEQFF
TRBJ1-2	TRBV5-1	CASSPDISSRYTF
TRBJ1-1	TRBV5-1	CASSQDRNTEAFF